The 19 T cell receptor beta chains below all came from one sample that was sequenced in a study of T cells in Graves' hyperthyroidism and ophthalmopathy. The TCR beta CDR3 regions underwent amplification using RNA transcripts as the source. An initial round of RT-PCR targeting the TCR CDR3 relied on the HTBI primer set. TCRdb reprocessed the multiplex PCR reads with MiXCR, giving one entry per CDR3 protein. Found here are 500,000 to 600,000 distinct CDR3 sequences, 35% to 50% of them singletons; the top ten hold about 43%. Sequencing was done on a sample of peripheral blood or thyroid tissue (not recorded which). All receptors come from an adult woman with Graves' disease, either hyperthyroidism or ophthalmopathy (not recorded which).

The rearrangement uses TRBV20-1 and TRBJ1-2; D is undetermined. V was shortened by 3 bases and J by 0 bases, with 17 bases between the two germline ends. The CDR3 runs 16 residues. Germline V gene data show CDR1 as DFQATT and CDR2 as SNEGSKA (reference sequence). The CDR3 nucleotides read TGCAGTGCTAGCCCCTTAGGGCTGCCTGCTAACTATGGCTACACCTTC. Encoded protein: CSASPLGLPANYGYTF.

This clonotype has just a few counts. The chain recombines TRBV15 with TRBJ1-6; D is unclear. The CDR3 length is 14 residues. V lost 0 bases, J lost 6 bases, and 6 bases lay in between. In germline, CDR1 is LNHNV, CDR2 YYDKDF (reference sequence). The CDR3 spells CATSRDRFNSPLHF. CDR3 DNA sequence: TGTGCCACCAGCAGAGATCGTTTTAATTCACCCCTCCACTTT.

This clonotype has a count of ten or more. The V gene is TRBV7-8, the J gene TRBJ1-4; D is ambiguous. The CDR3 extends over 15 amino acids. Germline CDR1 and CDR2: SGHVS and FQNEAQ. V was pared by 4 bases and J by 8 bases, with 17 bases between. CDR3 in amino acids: CASSSRHREPEKLFF. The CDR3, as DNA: TGTGCCAGCAGCTCCCGACACAGAGAACCCGAAAAACTGTTTTTT.

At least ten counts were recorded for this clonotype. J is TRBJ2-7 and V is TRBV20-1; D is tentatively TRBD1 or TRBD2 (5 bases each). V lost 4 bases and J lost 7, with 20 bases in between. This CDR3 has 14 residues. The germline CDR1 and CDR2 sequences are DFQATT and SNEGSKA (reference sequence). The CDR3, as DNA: TGCAGTGCTATTGGCTGGGGCGGAGGCGGGGAGCAGTACTTC. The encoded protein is CSAIGWGGGGEQYF.

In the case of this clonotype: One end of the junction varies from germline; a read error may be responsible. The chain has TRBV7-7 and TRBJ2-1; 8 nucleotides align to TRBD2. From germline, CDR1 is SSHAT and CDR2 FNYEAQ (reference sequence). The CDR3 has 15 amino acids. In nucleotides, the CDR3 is TGTGCTAGCAGCTTATCGGCGGGAGGAATAAATGAGCAGTTCTTC. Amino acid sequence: CASSLSAGGINEQFF.

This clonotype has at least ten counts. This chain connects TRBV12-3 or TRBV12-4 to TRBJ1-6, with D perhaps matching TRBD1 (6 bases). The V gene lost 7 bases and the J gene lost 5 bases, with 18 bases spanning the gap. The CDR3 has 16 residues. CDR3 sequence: CASTPTEGGNNSPLHF. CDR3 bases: TGTGCCAGCACCCCTACGGAGGGGGGGAATAATTCACCCCTCCACTTT.

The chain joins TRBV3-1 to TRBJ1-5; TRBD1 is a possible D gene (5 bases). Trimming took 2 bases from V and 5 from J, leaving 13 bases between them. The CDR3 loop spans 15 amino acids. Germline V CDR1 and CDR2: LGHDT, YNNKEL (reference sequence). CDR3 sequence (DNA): TGTGCCAGCAGCCAAACTCTGACAGAACATCAGCCCCAGCATTTT. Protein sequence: CASSQTLTEHQPQHF.

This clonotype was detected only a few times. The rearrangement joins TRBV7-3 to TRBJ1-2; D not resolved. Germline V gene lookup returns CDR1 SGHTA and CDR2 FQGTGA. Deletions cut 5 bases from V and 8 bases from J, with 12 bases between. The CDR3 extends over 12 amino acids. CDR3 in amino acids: CASSQDKAGYTF. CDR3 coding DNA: TGTGCCAGCAGCCAAGATAAGGCGGGCTACACCTTC.

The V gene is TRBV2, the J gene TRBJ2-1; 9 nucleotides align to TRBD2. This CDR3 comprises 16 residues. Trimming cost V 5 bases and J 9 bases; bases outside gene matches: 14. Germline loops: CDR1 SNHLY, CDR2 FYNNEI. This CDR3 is CASSSHPSGTAAEQFF. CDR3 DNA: TGTGCCAGCAGTAGCCACCCTAGCGGGACGGCAGCTGAGCAGTTCTTC.

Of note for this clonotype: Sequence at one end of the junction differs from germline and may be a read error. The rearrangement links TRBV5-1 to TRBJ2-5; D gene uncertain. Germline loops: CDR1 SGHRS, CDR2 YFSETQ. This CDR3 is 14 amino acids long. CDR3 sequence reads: CASSLVVRQETQYF. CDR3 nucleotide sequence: TGTGCCAGCAGCTTAGTGGTGAGACAAGAGACCCAGTACTTC.

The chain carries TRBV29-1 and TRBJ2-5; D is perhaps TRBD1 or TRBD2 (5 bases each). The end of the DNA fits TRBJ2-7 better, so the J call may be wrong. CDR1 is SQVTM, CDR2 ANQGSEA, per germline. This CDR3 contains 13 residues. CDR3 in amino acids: CSVLGTRINEQYF. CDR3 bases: TGCAGCGTTCTAGGGACGCGAATCAACGAGCAGTACTTC.

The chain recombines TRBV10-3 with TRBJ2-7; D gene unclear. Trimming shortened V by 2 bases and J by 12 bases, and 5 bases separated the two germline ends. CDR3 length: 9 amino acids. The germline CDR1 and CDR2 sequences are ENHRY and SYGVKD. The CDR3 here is CAISEVRYF. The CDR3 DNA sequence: TGTGCCATCAGTGAGGTTCGGTACTTC.

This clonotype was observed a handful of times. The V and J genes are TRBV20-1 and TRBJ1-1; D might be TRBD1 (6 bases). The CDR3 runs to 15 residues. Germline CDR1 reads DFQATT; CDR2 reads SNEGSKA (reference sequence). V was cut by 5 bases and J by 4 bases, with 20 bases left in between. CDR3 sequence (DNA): TGCAGTGCTCCACAGGGCGGTAATGTTCTCACTGAAGCTTTCTTT. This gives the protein CSAPQGGNVLTEAFF.

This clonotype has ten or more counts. This CDR3 is CASSLVGTGAEAFF. The CDR3 coding sequence is TGTGCCAGCAGCTTAGTAGGGACAGGGGCTGAAGCTTTCTTT. This chain uses TRBV7-2 with TRBJ1-1; 10 bases fit TRBD1. The J segment lost 6 bases and the V segment lost 1 base, leaving 2 bases of the junction unmatched. The CDR3 extends over 14 amino acids. Germline CDR1 reads SGHTA; CDR2 reads FQGNSA.

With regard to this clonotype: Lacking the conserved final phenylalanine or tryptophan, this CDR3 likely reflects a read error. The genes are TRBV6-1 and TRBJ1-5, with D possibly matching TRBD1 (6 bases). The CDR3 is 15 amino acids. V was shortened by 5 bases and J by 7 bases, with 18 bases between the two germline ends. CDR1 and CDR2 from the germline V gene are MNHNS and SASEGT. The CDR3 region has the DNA TGTGCCAGCAGTTACTCCGGGACAACAGGACAGCCCCAGCATTCT. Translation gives CASSYSGTTGQPQHS.

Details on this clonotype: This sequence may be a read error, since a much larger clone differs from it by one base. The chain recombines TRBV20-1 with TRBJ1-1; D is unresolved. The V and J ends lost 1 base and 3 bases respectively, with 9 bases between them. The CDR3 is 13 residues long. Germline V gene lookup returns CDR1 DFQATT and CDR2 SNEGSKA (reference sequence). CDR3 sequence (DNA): TGCAGTGCTAGAGCGGACGGGGACACTGAAGCTTTCTTT. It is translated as CSARADGDTEAFF.

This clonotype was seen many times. This chain's CDR3 is CAWSSDFEAFF. In DNA form, the CDR3 reads TGTGCCTGGAGTAGCGACTTTGAAGCTTTCTTT. The rearrangement uses TRBV30 and TRBJ1-1; no clear D gene. The germline V gene has CDR1 GTSNPN and CDR2 SVGIG (reference sequence). Trimming cost V 2 bases and J 7 bases, with 8 bases left between them. This CDR3 region has 11 residues.

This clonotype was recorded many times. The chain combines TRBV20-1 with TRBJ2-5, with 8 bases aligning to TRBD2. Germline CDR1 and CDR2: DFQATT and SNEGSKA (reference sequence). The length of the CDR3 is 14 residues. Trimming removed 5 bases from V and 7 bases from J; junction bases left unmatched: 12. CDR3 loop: CSAPPLAGGWTQYF. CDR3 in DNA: TGCAGTGCTCCCCCTCTCGCGGGGGGTTGGACCCAGTACTTC.

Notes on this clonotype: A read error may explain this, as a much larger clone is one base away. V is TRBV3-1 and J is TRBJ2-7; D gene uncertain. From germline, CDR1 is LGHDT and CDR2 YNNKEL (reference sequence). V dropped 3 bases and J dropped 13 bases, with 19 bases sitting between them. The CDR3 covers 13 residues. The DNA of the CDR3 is TGTGCCAGCAGCCAGAATCTCCTAGATGTGCATTACTTC. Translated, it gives CASSQNLLDVHYF.